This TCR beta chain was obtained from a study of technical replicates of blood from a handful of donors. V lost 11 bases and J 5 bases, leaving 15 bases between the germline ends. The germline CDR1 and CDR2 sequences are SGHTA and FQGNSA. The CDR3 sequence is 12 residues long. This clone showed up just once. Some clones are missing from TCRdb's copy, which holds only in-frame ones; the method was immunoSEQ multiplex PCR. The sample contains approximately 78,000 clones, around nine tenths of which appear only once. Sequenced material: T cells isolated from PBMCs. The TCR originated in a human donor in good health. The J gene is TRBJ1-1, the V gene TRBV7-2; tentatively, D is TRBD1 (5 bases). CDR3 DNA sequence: TGTGCCTCGAGTTGGGGGGGAACTGAAGCTTTCTTT. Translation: CASSWGGTEAFF.